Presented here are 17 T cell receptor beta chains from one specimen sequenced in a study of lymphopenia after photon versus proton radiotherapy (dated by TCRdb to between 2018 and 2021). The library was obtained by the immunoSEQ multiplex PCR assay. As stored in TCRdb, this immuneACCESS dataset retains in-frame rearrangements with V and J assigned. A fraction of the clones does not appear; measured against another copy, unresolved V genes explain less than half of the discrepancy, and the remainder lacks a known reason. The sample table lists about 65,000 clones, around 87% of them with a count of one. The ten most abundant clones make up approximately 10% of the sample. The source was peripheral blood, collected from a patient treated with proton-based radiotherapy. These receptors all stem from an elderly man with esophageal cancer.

The CDR3 DNA follows: TGTGCCAGCAGCTTAGATAATTCGGTTTGGAACACCATATATTTT. It yields the protein CASSLDNSVWNTIYF. The chain employs TRBV7-7 and TRBJ1-3; D remains ambiguous. This CDR3 has 15 amino acids. CDR1 SSHAT and CDR2 FNYEAQ come from the germline V gene (reference sequence). Trimming cost V 1 base and J 7 bases, with 14 bases left between them.

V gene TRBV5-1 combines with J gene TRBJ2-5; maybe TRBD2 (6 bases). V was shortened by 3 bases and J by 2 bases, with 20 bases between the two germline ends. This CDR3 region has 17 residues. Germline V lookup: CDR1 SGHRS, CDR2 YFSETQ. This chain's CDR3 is CASSSLDYPASQETQYF. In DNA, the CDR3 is TGCGCCAGCAGCTCGTTGGACTACCCAGCTTCACAAGAGACCCAGTACTTC.

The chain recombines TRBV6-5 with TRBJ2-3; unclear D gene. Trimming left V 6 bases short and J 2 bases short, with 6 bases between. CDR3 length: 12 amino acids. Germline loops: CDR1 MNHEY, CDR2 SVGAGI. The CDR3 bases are TGTGCCAGCAGCCCTACCACAGATACGCAGTATTTT. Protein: CASSPTTDTQYF.

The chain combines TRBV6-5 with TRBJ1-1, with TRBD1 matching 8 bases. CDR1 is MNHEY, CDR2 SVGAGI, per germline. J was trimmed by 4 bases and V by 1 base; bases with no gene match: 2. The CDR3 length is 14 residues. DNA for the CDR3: TGTGCCAGCAGTTACTACAGGGGGGGCACTGAAGCTTTCTTT. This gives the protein CASSYYRGGTEAFF.

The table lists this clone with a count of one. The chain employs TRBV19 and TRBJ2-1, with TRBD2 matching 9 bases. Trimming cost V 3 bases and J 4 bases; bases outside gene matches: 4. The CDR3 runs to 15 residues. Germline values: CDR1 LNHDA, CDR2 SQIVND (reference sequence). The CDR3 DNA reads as TGTGCCAGTAGTATTCTAGCGGGAACATACAATGAGCAGTTCTTC. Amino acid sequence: CASSILAGTYNEQFF. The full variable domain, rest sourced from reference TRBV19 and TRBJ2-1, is DGGITQSPKYLFRKEGQNVTLSCEQNLNHDAMYWYRQDPGQGLRLIYYSQIVNDFQKGDIAEGYSVSREKKESFPLTVTSAQKNPTAFYLCASSILAGTYNEQFFGPGTRLTVL.

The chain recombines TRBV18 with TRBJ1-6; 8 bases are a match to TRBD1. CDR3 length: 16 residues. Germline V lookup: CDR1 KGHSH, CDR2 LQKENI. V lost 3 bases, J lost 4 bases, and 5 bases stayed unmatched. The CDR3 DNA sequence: TGTGCCAGCTCACCCTTCGACAGGGGATATAATTCACCCCTCCACTTT. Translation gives CASSPFDRGYNSPLHF.

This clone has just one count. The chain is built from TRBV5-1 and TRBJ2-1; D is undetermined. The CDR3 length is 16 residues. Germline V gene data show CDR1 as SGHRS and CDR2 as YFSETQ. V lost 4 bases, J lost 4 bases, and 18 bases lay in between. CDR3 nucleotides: TGCGCCAGCAGCCGAGCATCGGGCCGTAGGTACAATGAGCAGTTCTTC. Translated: CASSRASGRRYNEQFF.

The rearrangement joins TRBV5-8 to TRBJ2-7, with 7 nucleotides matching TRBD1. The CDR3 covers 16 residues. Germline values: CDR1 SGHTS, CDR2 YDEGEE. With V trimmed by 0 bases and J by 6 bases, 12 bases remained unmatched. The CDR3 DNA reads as TGTGCCAGCAGCTTGGAGGGACAGAACCCCTTGAGCGAGCAGTACTTC. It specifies CASSLEGQNPLSEQYF. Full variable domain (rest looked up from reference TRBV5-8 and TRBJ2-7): EAGVTQSPTHLIKTRGQQATLRCSPISGHTSVYWYQQALGLGLQFLLWYDEGEERNRGNFPPRFSGRQFPNYSSELNVNALELEDSALYLCASSLEGQNPLSEQYFGPGTRLTVT.

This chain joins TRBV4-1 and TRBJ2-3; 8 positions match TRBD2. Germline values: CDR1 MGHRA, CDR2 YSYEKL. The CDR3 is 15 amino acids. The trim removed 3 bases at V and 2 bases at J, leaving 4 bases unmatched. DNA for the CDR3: TGCGCCAGCAGCCAGTATAGCGGGACCACAGATACGCAGTATTTT. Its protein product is CASSQYSGTTDTQYF.

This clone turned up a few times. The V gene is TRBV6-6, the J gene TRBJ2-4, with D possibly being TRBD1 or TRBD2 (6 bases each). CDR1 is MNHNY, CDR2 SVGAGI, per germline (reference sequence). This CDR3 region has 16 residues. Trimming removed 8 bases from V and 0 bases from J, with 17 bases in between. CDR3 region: CASGHGGQLAKNIQYF. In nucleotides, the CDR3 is TGTGCCAGCGGCCATGGGGGGCAGCTAGCCAAAAACATTCAGTACTTC.

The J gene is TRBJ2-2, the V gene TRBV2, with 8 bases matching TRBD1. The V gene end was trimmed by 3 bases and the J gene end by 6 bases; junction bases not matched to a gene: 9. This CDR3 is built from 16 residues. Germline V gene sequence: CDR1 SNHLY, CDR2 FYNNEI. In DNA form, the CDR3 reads TGTGCCAGCAGTGACCACCGACAGGGGTGGCCCGGGGAGCTGTTTTTT. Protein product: CASSDHRQGWPGELFF.

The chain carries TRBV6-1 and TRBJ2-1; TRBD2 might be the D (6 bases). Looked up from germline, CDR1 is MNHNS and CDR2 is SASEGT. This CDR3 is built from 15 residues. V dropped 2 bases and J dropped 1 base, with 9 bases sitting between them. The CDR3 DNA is TGTGCCAGCAGTGAATGGCGGGAATCCTACAATGAGCAGTTCTTC. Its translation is CASSEWRESYNEQFF.

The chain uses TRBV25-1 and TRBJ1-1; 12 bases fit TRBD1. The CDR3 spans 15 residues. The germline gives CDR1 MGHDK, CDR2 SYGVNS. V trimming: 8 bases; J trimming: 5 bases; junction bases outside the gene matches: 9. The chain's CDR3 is CASGGPGQGATEAFF. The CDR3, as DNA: TGTGCCAGCGGAGGGCCGGGACAGGGGGCTACTGAAGCTTTCTTT.

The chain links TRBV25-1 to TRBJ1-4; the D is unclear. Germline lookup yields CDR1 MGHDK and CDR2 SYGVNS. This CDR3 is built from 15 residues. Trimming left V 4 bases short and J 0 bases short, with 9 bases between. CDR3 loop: CASSGPPATNEKLFF. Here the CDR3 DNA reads TGTGCCAGCAGTGGGCCGCCTGCAACTAATGAAAAACTGTTTTTT.

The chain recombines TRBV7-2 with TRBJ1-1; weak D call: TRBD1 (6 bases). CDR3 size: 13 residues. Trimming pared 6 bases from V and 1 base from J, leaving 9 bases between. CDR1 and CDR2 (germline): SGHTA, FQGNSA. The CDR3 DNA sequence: TGTGCCAGCAGGATGGACAGGAACACTGAAGCTTTCTTT. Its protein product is CASRMDRNTEAFF.

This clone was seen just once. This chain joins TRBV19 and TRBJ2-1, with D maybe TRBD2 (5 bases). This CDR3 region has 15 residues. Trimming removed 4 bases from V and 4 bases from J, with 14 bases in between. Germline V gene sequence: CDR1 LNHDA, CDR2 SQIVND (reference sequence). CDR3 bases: TGTGCCAGTAGTACTCAATCGGACTCTTACAATGAGCAGTTCTTC. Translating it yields CASSTQSDSYNEQFF.

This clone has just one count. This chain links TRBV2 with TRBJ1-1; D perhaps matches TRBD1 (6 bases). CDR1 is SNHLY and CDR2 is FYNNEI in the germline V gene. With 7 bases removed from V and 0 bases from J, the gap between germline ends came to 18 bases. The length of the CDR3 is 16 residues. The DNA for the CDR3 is TGTGCCAGCAACAGGGTCTTGGATTCCCTGAACACTGAAGCTTTCTTT. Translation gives CASNRVLDSLNTEAFF.